The 21 T cell receptor beta chains reported below all come from one sample, sequenced in a study of blood T cell repertoires in COVID-19 (dated by TCRdb to 2020 to 2022). The library was made by the immunoSEQ multiplex PCR assay. This immuneACCESS table, as held by TCRdb, lists in-frame sequences with V and J called but not all clones. Of the missing ones, under half trace to an unresolved V gene in checked studies; the others have no known cause. The sample table lists about 92,000 clones, 72% of them with a count of one. Together, the top ten hold 20% to 25% of the sample. Material: peripheral blood. All receptors come from a woman aged 60-75 years in a cohort sampled during active or convalescent COVID-19.

V is TRBV4-1 and J is TRBJ2-4; TRBD2 matches 8 bases. The germline V gene encodes CDR1 MGHRA and CDR2 YSYEKL. V was clipped by 3 bases and J by 11 bases; unmatched bases: 6. The CDR3 contains 13 residues. CDR3 sequence reads: CASSHSGEALQYF. The DNA of the CDR3 is TGCGCCAGCAGCCATAGCGGGGAGGCTCTTCAGTACTTC.

V gene TRBV7-3 combines with J gene TRBJ2-5, with 11 positions matching TRBD1. The CDR3 loop spans 14 amino acids. From germline, CDR1 is SGHTA and CDR2 FQGTGA. V lost 6 bases, J lost 4 bases, and 4 bases stayed unmatched. The DNA of the CDR3 is TGTGCCAGCAGTCGGACAGGGGGCGGAGAGACCCAGTACTTC. Translated, it gives CASSRTGGGETQYF.

The V call is TRBV7-9, the J call TRBJ2-5, with TRBD1 as a possible D gene (5 bases). CDR1 and CDR2 from the germline V gene are SEHNR and FQNEAQ (reference sequence). The CDR3 is 17 amino acids. Trimming left V 1 base short and J 1 base short, with 16 bases between. In DNA, the CDR3 is TGTGCCAGCAGCTTAGTACTACAGGCCAGTTTCCAAGAGACCCAGTACTTC. It yields the protein CASSLVLQASFQETQYF.

CDR3 DNA: TGTGCCAGCAGCGGACCAGGGGTAACTGGAAACACCATATATTTT. Translation: CASSGPGVTGNTIYF. The chain combines TRBV7-2 with TRBJ1-3, with a weak D call TRBD1 (6 bases). The CDR3 runs 15 residues. From germline, CDR1 is SGHTA and CDR2 FQGNSA. V was cut by 5 bases and J by 2 bases, with 13 bases left in between.

This clone was found a few times. V usage is TRBV7-9 and J usage is TRBJ2-7; D might be TRBD1 (6 bases). The CDR3 has 18 residues. V lost 0 bases to trimming and J lost 0 bases, with 18 bases between them. Germline V gene data show CDR1 as SEHNR and CDR2 as FQNEAQ (reference sequence). For the CDR3, the DNA is TGTGCCAGCAGCTTAGCTGTCATTGAGGACAGTAACTCCTACGAGCAGTACTTC. This gives the protein CASSLAVIEDSNSYEQYF.

V and J are TRBV2 and TRBJ1-2, with 9 bases matching TRBD1. V lost 8 bases to trimming and J lost 6 bases; unmatched junction nucleotides: 10. The CDR3 totals 14 residues. Germline loops: CDR1 SNHLY, CDR2 FYNNEI. CDR3 amino acids: CASPPPTGGDGYTF. CDR3 coding DNA: TGTGCCAGCCCCCCACCCACAGGGGGCGATGGCTACACCTTC.

Remarks on this clone: A read error may account for a junction end that differs from germline. CDR3 nucleotides: TGCGCCAGCAGCCCGGGTCTGGGACAGTTCCCCTTC. Translating it yields CASSPGLGQFPF. This sequence joins TRBV5-1 and TRBJ1-2; 7 nucleotides agree with TRBD1. The CDR3 has 12 residues. Germline CDR1 and CDR2: SGHRS and YFSETQ.

Concerning this clone: At one end the junction does not follow the germline gene, possibly because of a read error. J is TRBJ2-5 and V is TRBV7-7; tentative D call: TRBD2 (5 bases). CDR3 length: 13 residues. Germline V CDR1 and CDR2: SSHAT, FNYEAQ (reference sequence). CDR3 bases: TGTGCTAGCAGCCAAACCGTAGGAGGGACCCAGTACTTC. It codes for CASSQTVGGTQYF.

The chain uses TRBV28 and TRBJ1-5; D uncertain. The CDR3 extends over 13 amino acids. The germline CDR1 and CDR2 sequences are MDHEN and SYDVKM. CDR3 amino acids: CAMGRTEDQPQHF. CDR3 sequence (DNA): TGTGCAATGGGTAGAACAGAAGATCAGCCCCAGCATTTT.

The chain recombines TRBV12-5 with TRBJ1-1; weak D call: TRBD1 (5 bases). This CDR3 contains 14 residues. The V gene's germline CDR1 is LGHNT and CDR2 FRNRAP. Trimming removed 5 bases at V and 8 bases at J, with 18 bases between. The CDR3 bases are TGTGCTAGTGGTCGCCGGGACTCCACTATGGAAGCTTTCTTT. Translation gives CASGRRDSTMEAFF.

V and J are TRBV6-1 and TRBJ1-2; D is possibly TRBD1 (5 bases). Trimming stripped 1 base from V and 3 bases from J, with 12 bases between. The CDR3 covers 15 residues. Germline V CDR1 and CDR2: MNHNS, SASEGT. The CDR3 here is CASSEGTIPYYGYTF. The CDR3 coding sequence is TGTGCCAGCAGTGAAGGGACAATACCTTACTATGGCTACACCTTC.

The chain has TRBV4-2 and TRBJ1-2; the D gene is possibly TRBD1 (6 bases). This CDR3 spans 12 amino acids. The V gene lost 4 bases and the J gene lost 7 bases, with 10 bases spanning the gap. Germline assignment: CDR1 LGHNA and CDR2 YNFKEQ. CDR3 bases: TGTGCCAGCAGCCGGCAGGGGACTGGCTACACCTTC. This translates into CASSRQGTGYTF.

The chain uses TRBV27 and TRBJ2-4; 7 bases are shared with TRBD1. The CDR3 has 16 residues. CDR1 is MNHEY and CDR2 is SMNVEV in the germline V gene (reference sequence). Trimming cost V 6 bases and J 0 bases; bases outside gene matches: 8. CDR3: CASSSDRALAKNIQYF. DNA of the CDR3: TGTGCCAGCAGCTCCGACAGGGCATTAGCCAAAAACATTCAGTACTTC.

This sequence joins TRBV6-1 and TRBJ1-2; D is possibly TRBD1 (5 bases). V lost 1 base and J lost 3, with 9 bases in between. In germline, CDR1 is MNHNS, CDR2 SASEGT. The CDR3 covers 14 residues. The CDR3 spells CASSEEGLHYGYTF. As DNA, the CDR3 is TGTGCCAGCAGTGAAGAGGGGCTCCACTATGGCTACACCTTC.

The chain has TRBV27 and TRBJ1-1; 11 bases map to TRBD1. CDR1 and CDR2 from the germline V gene are MNHEY and SMNVEV (reference sequence). The junction had 10 bases not matched to a gene; V was cut back by 5 bases and J by 2 bases. The CDR3 covers 17 residues. Written as DNA, the CDR3 is TGTGCCAGCAGTCCGACGGACAGGGGGCGCTTCAACACTGAAGCTTTCTTT. Translating gives CASSPTDRGRFNTEAFF.

This clone was seen a single time. The genes are TRBV9 and TRBJ1-2, with 10 bases lining up with TRBD1. CDR3 size: 18 residues. Germline CDR1 reads SGDLS; CDR2 reads YYNGEE. With V trimmed by 6 bases and J by 1 base, 15 bases remained unmatched. The CDR3 nucleotides read TGTGCCAGCACGAGGAGGGGACAGGGGCGACTTAATAACTATGGCTACACCTTC. This encodes CASTRRGQGRLNNYGYTF. The variable domain in full, with the rest retrieved from reference TRBV9 and TRBJ1-2, is DSGVTQTPKHLITATGQRVTLRCSPRSGDLSVYWYQQSLDQGLQFLIQYYNGEERAKGNILERFSAQQFPDLHSELNLSSLELGDSALYFCASTRRGQGRLNNYGYTFGSGTRLTVV.

This clone came up a few times. V is TRBV28 and J is TRBJ1-4; 7 positions match TRBD1. Losses at the gene ends were 2 bases for V and 5 bases for J; bases not matched to a gene: 5. The V gene's germline CDR1 is MDHEN and CDR2 SYDVKM. The CDR3 is 15 amino acids. This CDR3 is CASSLRAGGNEKLFF. The CDR3 DNA reads TGTGCCAGCAGTTTAAGGGCAGGGGGGAATGAAAAACTGTTTTTT.

This clone appeared a single time. V usage is TRBV3-1 (or the pseudogene TRBV3-2) and J usage is TRBJ2-1; a weak D match, TRBD1 (6 bases). Trimming took 4 bases from V and 9 from J, leaving 10 bases between them. Germline V gene data show CDR1 as LGHDT and CDR2 as YNNKEL (reference sequence). The CDR3 is 12 amino acids. This CDR3 is CASSPQGFEQFF. CDR3 in DNA: TGTGCCAGCAGCCCACAGGGCTTTGAGCAGTTCTTC.

This clone was counted a single time. The same CDR3 can be traced to other DNA sequences in this sample. This chain uses TRBV5-1 with TRBJ1-2; no clear D gene. The CDR3 has 13 residues. Trimming removed 0 bases from V and 3 bases from J, with 6 bases in between. Germline lookup yields CDR1 SGHRS and CDR2 YFSETQ. The CDR3 DNA follows: TGCGCCAGCAGCTTGGACCGCGACTATGGCTACACCTTC. Its protein product is CASSLDRDYGYTF.

This chain joins TRBV28 and TRBJ1-2; the D is unclear. Trimming cost V 3 bases and J 7 bases, with 18 bases left between them. The CDR3 runs to 15 residues. CDR1 MDHEN and CDR2 SYDVKM come from the germline V gene. In DNA, the CDR3 is TGTGCCAGCAGTTTTGGGGATTCGGCGGAGGGTGGCTACACCTTC. Amino acid sequence: CASSFGDSAEGGYTF.

This sequence joins TRBV28 and TRBJ1-5, with D unresolved. Germline V gene lookup returns CDR1 MDHEN and CDR2 SYDVKM. With 6 bases removed from V and 7 bases from J, the gap between germline ends came to 19 bases. The CDR3 is 15 residues long. CDR3 coding DNA: TGTGCCAGCAGCCCCCAGACGGGATCGGGGCAGCCCCAGCATTTT. Amino acid sequence: CASSPQTGSGQPQHF.